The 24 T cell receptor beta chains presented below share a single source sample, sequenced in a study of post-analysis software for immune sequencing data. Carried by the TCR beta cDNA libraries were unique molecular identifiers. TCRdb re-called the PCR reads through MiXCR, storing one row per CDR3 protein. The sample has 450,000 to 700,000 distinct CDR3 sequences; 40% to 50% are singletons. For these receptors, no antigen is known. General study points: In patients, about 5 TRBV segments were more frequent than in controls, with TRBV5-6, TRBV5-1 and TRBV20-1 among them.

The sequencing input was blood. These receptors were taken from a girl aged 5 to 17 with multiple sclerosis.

CDR3 sequence (DNA): TGTGCCATCAGGGGGGGGGCCCTGGTGAACACTGAAGCTTTCTTT. This codes for CAIRGGALVNTEAFF. The gene calls are TRBV10-3 and TRBJ1-1, with D possibly matching TRBD1 (6 bases). This CDR3 region has 15 residues. V was pared by 6 bases and J by 0 bases, with 14 bases between. Germline V gives CDR1 ENHRY, CDR2 SYGVKD.

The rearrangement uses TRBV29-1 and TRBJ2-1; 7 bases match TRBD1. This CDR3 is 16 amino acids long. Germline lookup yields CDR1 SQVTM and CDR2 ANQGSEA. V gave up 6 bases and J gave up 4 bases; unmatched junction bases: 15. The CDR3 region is CSVDKRQGPFYNEQFF. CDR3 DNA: TGCAGCGTGGATAAAAGACAGGGACCTTTTTACAATGAGCAGTTCTTC.

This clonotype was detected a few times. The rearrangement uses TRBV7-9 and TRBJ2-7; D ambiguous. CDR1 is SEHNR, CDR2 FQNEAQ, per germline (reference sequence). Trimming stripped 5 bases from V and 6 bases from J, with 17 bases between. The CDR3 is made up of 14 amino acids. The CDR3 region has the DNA TGTGCCAGCAGCCCAGACGCAACGCTTCTCGAGCAGTACTTC. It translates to CASSPDATLLEQYF.

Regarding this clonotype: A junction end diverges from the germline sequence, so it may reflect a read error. CDR3 bases: TGCGCCGGCAGCCAAGGAAGGGAAGGCATTCAGTACTTC. It yields the protein CAGSQGREGIQYF. The gene calls are TRBV4-1 and TRBJ2-7; D call uncertain. Near its end, the DNA agrees better with TRBJ2-4, so the J call may be wrong. There are 13 residues in the CDR3. CDR1 MGHRA and CDR2 YSYEKL come from the germline V gene.

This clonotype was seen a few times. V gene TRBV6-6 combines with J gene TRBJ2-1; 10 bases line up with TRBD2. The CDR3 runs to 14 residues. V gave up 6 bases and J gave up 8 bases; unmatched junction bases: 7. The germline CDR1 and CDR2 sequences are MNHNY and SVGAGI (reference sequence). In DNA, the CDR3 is TGTGCCAGCAGAGGACTAGCGGAGGTAGATGAGCAGTTCTTC. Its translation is CASRGLAEVDEQFF.

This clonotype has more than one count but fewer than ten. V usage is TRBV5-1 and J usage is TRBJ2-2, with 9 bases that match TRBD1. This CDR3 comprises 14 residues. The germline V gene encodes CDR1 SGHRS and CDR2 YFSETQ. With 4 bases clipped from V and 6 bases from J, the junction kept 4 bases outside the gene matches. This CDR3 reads CASSPRTGAGELFF. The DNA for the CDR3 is TGCGCCAGCAGCCCCAGGACAGGGGCCGGGGAGCTGTTTTTT.

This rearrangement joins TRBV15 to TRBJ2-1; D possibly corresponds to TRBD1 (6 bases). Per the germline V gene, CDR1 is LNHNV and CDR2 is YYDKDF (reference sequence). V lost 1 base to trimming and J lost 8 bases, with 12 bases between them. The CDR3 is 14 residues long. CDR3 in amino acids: CATSRGGPLDEQFF. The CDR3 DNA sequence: TGTGCCACCAGCAGAGGGGGGCCGCTCGATGAGCAGTTCTTC.

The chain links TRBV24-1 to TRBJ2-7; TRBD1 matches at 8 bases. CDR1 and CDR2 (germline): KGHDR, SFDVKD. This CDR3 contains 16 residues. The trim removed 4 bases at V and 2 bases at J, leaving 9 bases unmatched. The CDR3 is CATSDPPRTGTYEQYF. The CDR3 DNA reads TGTGCCACCAGTGACCCTCCTAGGACAGGGACCTACGAGCAGTACTTC.

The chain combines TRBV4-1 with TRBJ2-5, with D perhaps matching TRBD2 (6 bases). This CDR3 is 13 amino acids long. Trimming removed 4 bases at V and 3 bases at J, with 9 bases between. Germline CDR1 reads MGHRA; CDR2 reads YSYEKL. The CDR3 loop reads CASSPRTKETQYF. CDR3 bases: TGCGCCAGCAGCCCGAGGACTAAAGAGACCCAGTACTTC.

CDR3 sequence (DNA): TGTGCCACCAGTGTCTCTCGACAGAGAGAGGATGAGCAGTTCTTC. This gives the protein CATSVSRQREDEQFF. The chain carries TRBV24-1 and TRBJ2-1; maybe TRBD1 (5 bases). V lost 5 bases and J 8 bases, leaving 18 bases between the germline ends. The CDR3 consists of 15 residues. Germline loops: CDR1 KGHDR, CDR2 SFDVKD.

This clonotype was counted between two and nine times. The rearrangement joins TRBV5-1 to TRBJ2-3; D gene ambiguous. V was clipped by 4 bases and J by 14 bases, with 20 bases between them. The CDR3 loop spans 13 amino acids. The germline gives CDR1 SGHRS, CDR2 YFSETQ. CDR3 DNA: TGCGCCAGCAGCCCACGACCAAGGACCCCTAGGTATTTT. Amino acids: CASSPRPRTPRYF.

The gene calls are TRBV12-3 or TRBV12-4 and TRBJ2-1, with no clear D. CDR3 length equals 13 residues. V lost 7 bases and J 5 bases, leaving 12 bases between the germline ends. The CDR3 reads CASMYDWDNEQFF. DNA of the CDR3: TGTGCCAGCATGTACGACTGGGACAATGAGCAGTTCTTC.

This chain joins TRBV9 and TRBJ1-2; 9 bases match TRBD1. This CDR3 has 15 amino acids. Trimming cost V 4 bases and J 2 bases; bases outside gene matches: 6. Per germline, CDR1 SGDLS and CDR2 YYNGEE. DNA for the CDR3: TGTGCCAGCAGCCCCCGGGACAGGGTCAACTATGGCTACACCTTC. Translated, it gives CASSPRDRVNYGYTF.

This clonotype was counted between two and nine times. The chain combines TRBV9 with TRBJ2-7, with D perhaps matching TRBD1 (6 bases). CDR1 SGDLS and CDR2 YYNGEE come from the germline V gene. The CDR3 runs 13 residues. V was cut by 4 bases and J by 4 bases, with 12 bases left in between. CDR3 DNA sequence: TGTGCCAGCAGCCCTAAGGGGGTTTACGAGCAGTACTTC. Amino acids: CASSPKGVYEQYF.

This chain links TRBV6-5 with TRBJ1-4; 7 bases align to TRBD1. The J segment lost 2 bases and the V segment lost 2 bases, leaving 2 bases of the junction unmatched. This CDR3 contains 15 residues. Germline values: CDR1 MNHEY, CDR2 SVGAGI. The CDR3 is CASSYTTGTNEKLFF. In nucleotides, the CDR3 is TGTGCCAGCAGTTACACGACAGGGACTAATGAAAAACTGTTTTTT.

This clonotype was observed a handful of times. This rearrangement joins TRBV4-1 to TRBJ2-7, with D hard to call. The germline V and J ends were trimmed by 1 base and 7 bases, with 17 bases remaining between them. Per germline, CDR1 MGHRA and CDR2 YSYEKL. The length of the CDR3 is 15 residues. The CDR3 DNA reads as TGCGCCAGCAGCCAAGTAGTGGGCGGTCTGGATGAGCAGTACTTC. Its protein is CASSQVVGGLDEQYF.

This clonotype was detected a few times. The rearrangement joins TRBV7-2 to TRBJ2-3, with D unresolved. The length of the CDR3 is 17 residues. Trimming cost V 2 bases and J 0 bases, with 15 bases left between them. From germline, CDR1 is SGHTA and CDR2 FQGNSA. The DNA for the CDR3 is TGTGCCAGCAGCTTACTGGGCGGAACCTCTAGCACAGATACGCAGTATTTT. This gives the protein CASSLLGGTSSTDTQYF.

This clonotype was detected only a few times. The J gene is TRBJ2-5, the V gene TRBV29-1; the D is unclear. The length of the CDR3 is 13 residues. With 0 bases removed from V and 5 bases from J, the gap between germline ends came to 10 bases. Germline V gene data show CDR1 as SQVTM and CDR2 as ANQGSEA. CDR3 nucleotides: TGCAGCGTTGAAGAAGGGAATTGGGAGACCCAGTACTTC. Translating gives CSVEEGNWETQYF.

The CDR3 coding sequence is TGTGCCAGCAGTTTACAGTGGATGGATACGCAGTATTTT. As protein: CASSLQWMDTQYF. V usage is TRBV12-3 or TRBV12-4 and J usage is TRBJ2-3; D uncertain. V was pared by 2 bases and J by 6 bases, with 9 bases between. There are 13 residues in the CDR3.

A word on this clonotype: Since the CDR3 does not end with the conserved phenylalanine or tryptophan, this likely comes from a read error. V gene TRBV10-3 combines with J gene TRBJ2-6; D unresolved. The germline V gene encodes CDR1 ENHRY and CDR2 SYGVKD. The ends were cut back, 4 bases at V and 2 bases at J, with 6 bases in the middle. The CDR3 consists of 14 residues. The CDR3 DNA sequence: TGTGCCATCAGTGGCGCAGCTGGGGCCAACGTCCTGACTGTC. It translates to CAISGAAGANVLTV.

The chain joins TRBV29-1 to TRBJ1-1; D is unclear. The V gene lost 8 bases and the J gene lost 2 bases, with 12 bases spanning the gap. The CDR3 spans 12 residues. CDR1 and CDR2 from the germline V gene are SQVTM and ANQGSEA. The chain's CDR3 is CSLGGLNTEAFF. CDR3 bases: TGCAGCTTGGGAGGACTAAACACTGAAGCTTTCTTT. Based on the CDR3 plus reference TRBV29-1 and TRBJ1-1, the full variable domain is SAVISQKPSRDICQRGTSLTIQCQVDSQVTMMFWYRQQPGQSLTLIATANQGSEATYESGFVIDKFPISRPNLTFSTLTVSNMSPEDSSIYLCSLGGLNTEAFFGQGTRLTVV.

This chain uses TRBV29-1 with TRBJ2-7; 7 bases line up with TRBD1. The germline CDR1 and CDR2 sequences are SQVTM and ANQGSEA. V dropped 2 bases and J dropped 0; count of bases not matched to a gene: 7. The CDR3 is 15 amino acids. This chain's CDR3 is CSVELTRQGSYEQYF. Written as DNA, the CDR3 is TGCAGCGTTGAACTAACCCGACAGGGCTCCTACGAGCAGTACTTC.

The CDR3 sequence: CATSGWTSGSSYNEQFF. The CDR3 bases are TGTGCCACCAGCGGATGGACTAGCGGAAGCTCCTACAATGAGCAGTTCTTC. The rearrangement joins TRBV15 to TRBJ2-1, with 10 bases that match TRBD2. J was trimmed by 0 bases and V by 5 bases; bases with no gene match: 7. Germline values: CDR1 LNHNV, CDR2 YYDKDF (reference sequence). The CDR3 loop spans 17 amino acids.

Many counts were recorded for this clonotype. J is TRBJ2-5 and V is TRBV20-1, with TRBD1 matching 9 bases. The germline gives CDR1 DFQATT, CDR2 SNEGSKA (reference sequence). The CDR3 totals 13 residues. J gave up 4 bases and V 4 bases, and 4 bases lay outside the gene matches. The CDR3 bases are TGCAGTGCTAAAGGACAGGGGCGAGAGACCCAGTACTTC. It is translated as CSAKGQGRETQYF.